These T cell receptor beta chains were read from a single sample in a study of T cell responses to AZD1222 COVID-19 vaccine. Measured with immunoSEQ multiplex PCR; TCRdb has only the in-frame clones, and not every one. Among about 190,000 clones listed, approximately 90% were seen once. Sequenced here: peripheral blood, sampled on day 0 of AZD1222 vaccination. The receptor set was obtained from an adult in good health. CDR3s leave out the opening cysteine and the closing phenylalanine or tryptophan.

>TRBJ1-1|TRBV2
ASKGSHTEAF
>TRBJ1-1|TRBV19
ASSMMDNEAF
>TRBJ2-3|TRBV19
ASMERGRGDTQY
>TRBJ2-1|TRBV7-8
ASSPGTSGREGTYNEQF
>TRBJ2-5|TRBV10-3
ATRQDLQETQY
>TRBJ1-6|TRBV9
ASSVGGGNSGLYTLH
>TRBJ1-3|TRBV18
ASSPLSHGVNTIY
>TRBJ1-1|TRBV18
ASSPQQGAINPEAF
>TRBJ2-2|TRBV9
ASSSSGQADTGELF
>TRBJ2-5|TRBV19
ASSIFPASGRLETQY
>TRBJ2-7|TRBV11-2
ASSLVGTYEQY
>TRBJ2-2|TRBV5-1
ASSLDLNTGELF
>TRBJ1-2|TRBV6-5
ASSWGGSQLYGYT
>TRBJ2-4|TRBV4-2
ASSQRGTVKNIQY
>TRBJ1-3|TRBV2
ASSEVVIGNTIY
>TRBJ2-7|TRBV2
ATRTSGGQDEQY
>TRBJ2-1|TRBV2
ASSEALGIHEQF
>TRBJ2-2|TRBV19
ASITFEGSTGELF
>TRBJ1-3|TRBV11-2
ASSPTGGSGNTIY
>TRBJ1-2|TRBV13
ASSLEGQGQNGYT
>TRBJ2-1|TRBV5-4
ASSLTVGEQF
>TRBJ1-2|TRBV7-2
ASSFTQGAGYGYT
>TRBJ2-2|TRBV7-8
ASSLAVAGGLNTGELF
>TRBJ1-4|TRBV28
ASRVGGADEKLF
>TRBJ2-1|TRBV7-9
ASSLSGLGINEQF
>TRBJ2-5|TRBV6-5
ASSYGNSGEGETQY
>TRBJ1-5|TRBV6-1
ASSDLGTGFNQPQH
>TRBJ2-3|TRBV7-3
ASSPGRGYTDTQY
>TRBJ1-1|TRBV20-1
SASNWGLNTEAF
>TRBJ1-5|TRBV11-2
ASSQGGNQPQH
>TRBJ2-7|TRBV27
ASSYRGPTYEQY
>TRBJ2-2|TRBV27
ASSSSGAGGPGELF